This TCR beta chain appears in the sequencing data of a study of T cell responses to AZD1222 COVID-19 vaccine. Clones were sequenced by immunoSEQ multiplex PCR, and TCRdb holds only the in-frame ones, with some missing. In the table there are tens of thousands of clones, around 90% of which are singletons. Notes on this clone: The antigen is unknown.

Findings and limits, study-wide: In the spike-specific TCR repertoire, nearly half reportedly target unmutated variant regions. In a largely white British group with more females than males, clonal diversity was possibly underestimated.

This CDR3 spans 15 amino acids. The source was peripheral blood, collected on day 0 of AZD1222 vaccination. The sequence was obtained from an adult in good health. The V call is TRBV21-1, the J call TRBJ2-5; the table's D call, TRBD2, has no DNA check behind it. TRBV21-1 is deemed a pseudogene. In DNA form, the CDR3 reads TGTGCCAGCAGCAAAGCGGCAGGGAGGTATGAGACCCAGTACTTC. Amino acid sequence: CASSKAAGRYETQYF.